These 18 T cell receptor beta chains originate from one sample sequenced in a study of cytomegalovirus exposure and HLA in healthy donors. Amplification used 60 Vbeta primers and 13 Jbeta primers. Data came from immunoSEQ multiplex PCR; TCRdb stores just in-frame clones and leaves some out. The table lists 150,000 to 200,000 clones, approximately 70% of them singletons, with approximately 7.1% in the top ten. Material: PBMCs. The receptors derive from a man aged 35-49 years in good health and CMV-seropositive.

This chain joins TRBV18 and TRBJ1-4, with D perhaps TRBD1 (6 bases). In germline, CDR1 is KGHSH, CDR2 LQKENI. The CDR3 consists of 15 residues. Trimming stripped 0 bases from V and 7 bases from J, with 12 bases between. CDR3 residues: CASSPPAGAIEKLFF. The CDR3, as DNA: TGTGCCAGCTCACCACCGGCAGGGGCTATTGAAAAACTGTTTTTT.

This sequence joins TRBV4-2 and TRBJ2-4; no clear D. The CDR3 extends over 16 amino acids. CDR1 and CDR2 (germline): LGHNA, YNFKEQ. Deletions cut 1 base from V and 0 bases from J, with 10 bases between. CDR3 DNA sequence: TGTGCCAGCAGCCAAGTGACAACCATAGCCAAAAACATTCAGTACTTC. Protein: CASSQVTTIAKNIQYF.

This clone was detected only a few times. The J gene is TRBJ1-2, the V gene TRBV27; D is ambiguous. Between the trimmed V and J ends, which lost 4 bases and 6 bases, there was a span of 15 bases. The CDR3 extends over 14 amino acids. Germline V lookup: CDR1 MNHEY, CDR2 SMNVEV (reference sequence). The CDR3, as DNA: TGTGCCAGCAGTTCGAGACTGACCCGGGATGGCTACACCTTC. The encoded protein is CASSSRLTRDGYTF.

The chain employs TRBV29-1 and TRBJ1-1; D not resolved. V was pared by 4 bases and J by 3 bases, with 9 bases between. CDR3 length: 12 residues. Germline assignment: CDR1 SQVTM and CDR2 ANQGSEA. The CDR3 sequence: CSVVRVDTEAFF. In nucleotides, the CDR3 is TGCAGCGTTGTGAGGGTAGACACTGAAGCTTTCTTT.

J is TRBJ1-2 and V is TRBV29-1, with D unclear. V shed 3 bases and J shed 2 bases, with 7 bases lying between them. Germline V gives CDR1 SQVTM, CDR2 ANQGSEA. The CDR3 has 12 residues. CDR3 protein: CSVDQQNYGYTF. CDR3 bases: TGCAGCGTTGATCAACAGAACTATGGCTACACCTTC.

The chain employs TRBV10-3 and TRBJ1-6; 8 nucleotides align to TRBD1. CDR3 length: 15 residues. Trimming at V came to 7 bases and at J to 5 bases, leaving 7 bases not matched to a gene. The V gene's germline CDR1 is ENHRY and CDR2 SYGVKD. The CDR3 is CAITSGQGNNSPLHF. The CDR3 coding sequence is TGTGCCATCACCTCCGGACAGGGCAATAATTCACCCCTCCACTTT.

The rearrangement uses TRBV5-8 and TRBJ2-1, with D tentatively TRBD1 (6 bases). The germline V and J ends were trimmed by 0 bases and 9 bases, with 16 bases remaining between them. CDR1 and CDR2 from the germline V gene are SGHTS and YDEGEE. This CDR3 contains 15 residues. CDR3 DNA: TGTGCCAGCAGCTTGGACCAGGGGTCGATTTTTGAGCAGTTCTTC. Translating gives CASSLDQGSIFEQFF.

This clone came up once. The chain employs TRBV9 and TRBJ2-3, with 12 bases fitting TRBD2. Germline trimming cut 4 bases from V and 3 bases from J; bases unmatched to any gene: 3. The germline gives CDR1 SGDLS, CDR2 YYNGEE. The CDR3 sequence is 15 residues long. CDR3 amino acids: CASSKTSGGTDTQYF. In DNA form, the CDR3 reads TGTGCCAGCAGCAAAACTAGCGGGGGGACAGATACGCAGTATTTT.

This rearrangement joins TRBV5-6 to TRBJ1-2, with TRBD1 identical over 8 bases. The CDR3 contains 14 residues. V shed 0 bases, J shed 4 bases, and the junction held 2 bases outside the gene matches. Looked up from germline, CDR1 is SGHDT and CDR2 is YYEEEE. The CDR3 is CASSLGTGLYGYTF. CDR3 nucleotide sequence: TGTGCCAGCAGCTTGGGGACAGGGCTCTATGGCTACACCTTC.

The chain carries TRBV29-1 and TRBJ1-5, with TRBD1 identical over 8 bases. CDR1 is SQVTM, CDR2 ANQGSEA, per germline. V lost 1 base and J lost 4; bases outside the gene matches: 0. The CDR3 sequence is 13 residues long. The CDR3 sequence: CSVEGTGNQPQHF. The CDR3 DNA reads TGCAGCGTTGAAGGGACAGGGAATCAGCCCCAGCATTTT. Drawing the rest from reference TRBV29-1 and TRBJ1-5, the complete variable domain is SAVISQKPSRDICQRGTSLTIQCQVDSQVTMMFWYRQQPGQSLTLIATANQGSEATYESGFVIDKFPISRPNLTFSTLTVSNMSPEDSSIYLCSVEGTGNQPQHFGDGTRLSIL.

The rearrangement joins TRBV30 to TRBJ1-1, with TRBD1 matching 8 bases. The CDR3 consists of 16 residues. The V and J ends lost 2 bases and 5 bases, in that order; junction bases with no gene match: 13. CDR1 is GTSNPN, CDR2 SVGIG, per germline (reference sequence). In DNA form, the CDR3 reads TGTGCCTGGAGTCCTTCCTCGGGACAGGCGAGGACTGAAGCTTTCTTT. The encoded protein is CAWSPSSGQARTEAFF.

This clone has a handful of counts. The chain joins TRBV29-1 to TRBJ2-6, with unresolved D. CDR1 and CDR2 (germline): SQVTM, ANQGSEA. The CDR3 runs to 14 residues. Trimming shortened V by 7 bases and J by 0 bases, and 10 bases separated the two germline ends. CDR3 nucleotides: TGCAGCGCCCTCGGTCTCTCTGGGGCCAACGTCCTGACTTTC. As protein: CSALGLSGANVLTF.

This clone has more than one count but fewer than ten. CDR3 sequence reads: CSVGDIGEKLFF. Written as DNA, the CDR3 is TGCAGCGTTGGGGACATCGGGGAAAAACTGTTTTTT. V gene TRBV29-1 combines with J gene TRBJ1-4; weak D call: TRBD1 (6 bases). The V end lost 4 bases, the J end lost 8 bases, and 11 bases lay between the germline ends. Germline CDR1 reads SQVTM; CDR2 reads ANQGSEA. The CDR3 has 12 residues.

The V call is TRBV15, the J call TRBJ1-2; TRBD1 is a possible D gene (6 bases). There are 13 residues in the CDR3. The V end was cut by 6 bases, the J end by 7 bases, with 15 bases between. Germline V gene lookup returns CDR1 LNHNV and CDR2 YYDKDF (reference sequence). Here the CDR3 DNA reads TGTGCCACCAGGAAGGAACAGGGTCCTGGCTACACCTTC. It is translated as CATRKEQGPGYTF.

There are a few counts of this clone. The chain links TRBV10-3 to TRBJ2-7; 10 bases are a match to TRBD1. With 9 bases clipped from V and 5 bases from J, the junction kept 10 bases outside the gene matches. This CDR3 contains 14 residues. The germline V gene encodes CDR1 ENHRY and CDR2 SYGVKD. The CDR3 bases are TGTGCCATTTTAGGGACAGGGGAACGAGACGAGCAGTACTTC. Translating it yields CAILGTGERDEQYF.

The chain carries TRBV7-2 and TRBJ2-3; possibly TRBD1 for D (5 bases). CDR3 length equals 14 residues. Germline CDR1 and CDR2: SGHTA and FQGNSA. V was trimmed by 5 bases and J by 2 bases, leaving 11 bases between them. Written as DNA, the CDR3 is TGTGCCAGCAGCCCCTGGGGCCCCACAGATACGCAGTATTTT. Its translation: CASSPWGPTDTQYF. The full variable domain, in which reference TRBV7-2 and TRBJ2-3 provide the parts outside the CDR3, is GAGVSQSPSNKVTEKGKDVELRCDPISGHTALYWYRQSLGQGLEFLIYFQGNSAPDKSGLPSDRFSAERTGGSVSTLTIQRTQQEDSAVYLCASSPWGPTDTQYFGPGTRLTVL.

This clone was counted between two and nine times. V usage is TRBV14 and J usage is TRBJ2-1; D might be TRBD2 (5 bases). Germline CDR1 reads SGHDN; CDR2 reads FVKESK. The CDR3 sequence is 16 residues long. V was trimmed by 2 bases and J by 13 bases, leaving 24 bases between them. DNA of the CDR3: TGTGCCAGCAGCCAAACCGCGCGGGCTCAGAGTGGCCGTCAGTTCTTC. The encoded protein is CASSQTARAQSGRQFF.

The rearrangement links TRBV11-2 to TRBJ2-2; 7 bases map to TRBD2. The V gene's germline CDR1 is SGHAT and CDR2 FQNNGV. CDR3 length: 15 residues. V was clipped by 3 bases and J by 3 bases; unmatched bases: 4. The CDR3 region is CASSLSGTYTGELFF. The CDR3 DNA sequence: TGTGCCAGCAGCTTGAGCGGGACCTACACCGGGGAGCTGTTTTTT.